This TCR beta chain was sequenced for a study of identical twins. TCRdb itself ran the 5' RACE reads through MiXCR, one entry per CDR3 protein. Of 1.5 million to 2 million distinct CDR3 sequences listed, less than 40% are singletons. This clonotype came up a few times. The CDR3 sequence is 17 residues long. J lost 1 base, V lost 6 bases, and 9 bases had no gene match. V and J are TRBV12-3 or TRBV12-4 and TRBJ2-1; 10 bases agree with TRBD2. This sequence originates from a newborn girl in good health. The sample comprised cord blood. The CDR3: CASSLTSGVISYNEQFF. CDR3 nucleotide sequence: TGTGCCAGCAGCCTTACTAGCGGGGTGATATCCTACAATGAGCAGTTCTTC.